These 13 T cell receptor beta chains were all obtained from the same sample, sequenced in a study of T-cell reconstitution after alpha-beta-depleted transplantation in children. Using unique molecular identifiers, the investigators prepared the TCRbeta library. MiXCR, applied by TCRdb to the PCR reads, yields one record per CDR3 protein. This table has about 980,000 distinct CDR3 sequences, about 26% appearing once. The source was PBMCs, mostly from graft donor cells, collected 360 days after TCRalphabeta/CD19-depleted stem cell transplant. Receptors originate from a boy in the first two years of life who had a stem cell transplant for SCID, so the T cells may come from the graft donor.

CDR3 sequence reads: CASSQDVITEAFF. CDR3 nucleotides: TGCGCCAGCAGCCAAGATGTGATAACTGAAGCTTTCTTT. The V call is TRBV4-3, the J call TRBJ1-1; D ambiguous. In germline, CDR1 is LGHNA, CDR2 YSLEER. V was shortened by 0 bases and J by 5 bases, with 7 bases between the two germline ends. The CDR3 totals 13 residues.

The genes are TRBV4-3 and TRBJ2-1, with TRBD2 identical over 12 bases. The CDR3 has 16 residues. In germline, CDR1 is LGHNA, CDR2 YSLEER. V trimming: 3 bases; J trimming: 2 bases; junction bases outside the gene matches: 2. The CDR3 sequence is CASSHRLAGAYNEQFF. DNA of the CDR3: TGCGCCAGCAGCCACCGACTAGCGGGGGCCTACAATGAGCAGTTCTTC.

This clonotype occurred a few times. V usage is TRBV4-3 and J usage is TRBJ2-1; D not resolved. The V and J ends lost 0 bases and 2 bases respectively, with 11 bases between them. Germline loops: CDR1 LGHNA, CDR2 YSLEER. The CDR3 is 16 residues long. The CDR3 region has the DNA TGCGCCAGCAGCCAAGAGACGAGGAAAGCCTACAATGAGCAGTTCTTC. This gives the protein CASSQETRKAYNEQFF.

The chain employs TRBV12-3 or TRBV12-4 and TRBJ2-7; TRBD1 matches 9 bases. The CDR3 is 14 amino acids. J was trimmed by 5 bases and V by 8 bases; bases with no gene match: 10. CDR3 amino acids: CASWSGTGSNEQYF. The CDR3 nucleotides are TGTGCCAGCTGGTCCGGGACAGGGTCTAACGAGCAGTACTTC.

CDR3 in DNA: TGTGCCAGCAGACTAAGGGGACTCTCTACCTTCATGGGCACAGATACGCAGTATTTT. Its translation: CASRLRGLSTFMGTDTQYF. The gene calls are TRBV27 and TRBJ2-3; a possible D gene is TRBD2 (6 bases). Germline V gene sequence: CDR1 MNHEY, CDR2 SMNVEV (reference sequence). The V end lost 6 bases, the J end lost 1 base, and 26 bases lay between the germline ends. The CDR3 runs 19 residues.

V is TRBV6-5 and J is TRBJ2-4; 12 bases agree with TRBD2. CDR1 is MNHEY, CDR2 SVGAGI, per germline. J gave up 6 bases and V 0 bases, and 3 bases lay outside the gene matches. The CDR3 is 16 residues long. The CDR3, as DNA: TGTGCCAGCAGTTACTCGAAACTAGCGGGGGGAAACATTCAGTACTTC. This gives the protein CASSYSKLAGGNIQYF.

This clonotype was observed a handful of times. CDR3 region: CASSPGTSGGAHTGELFF. The CDR3 DNA reads as TGTGCCAGCAGCCCAGGGACTAGCGGGGGGGCGCACACCGGGGAGCTGTTTTTT. This chain links TRBV11-2 with TRBJ2-2; 16 nucleotides line up with TRBD2. The CDR3 runs 18 residues. The V gene's germline CDR1 is SGHAT and CDR2 FQNNGV. Trimming removed 5 bases from V and 3 bases from J; junction bases left unmatched: 6.

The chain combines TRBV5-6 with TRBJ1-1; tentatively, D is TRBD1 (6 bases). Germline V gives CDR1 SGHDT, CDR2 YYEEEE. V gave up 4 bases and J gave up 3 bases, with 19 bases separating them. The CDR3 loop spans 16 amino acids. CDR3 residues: CASSPSWGRRDTEAFF. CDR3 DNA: TGTGCCAGCAGCCCGAGCTGGGGGCGACGGGACACTGAAGCTTTCTTT.

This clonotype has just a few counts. In DNA, the CDR3 is TGTGCCAGCAGTAGGGGAGCTGATCAGCCCCAGCATTTT. Amino acids: CASSRGADQPQHF. The rearrangement uses TRBV2 and TRBJ1-5; maybe TRBD1 (5 bases). CDR1 SNHLY and CDR2 FYNNEI come from the germline V gene. With 5 bases removed from V and 5 bases from J, the gap between germline ends came to 10 bases. The CDR3 contains 13 residues.

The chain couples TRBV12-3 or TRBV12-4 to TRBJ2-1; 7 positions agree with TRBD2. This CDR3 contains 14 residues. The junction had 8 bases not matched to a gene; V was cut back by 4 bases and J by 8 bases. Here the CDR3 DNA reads TGTGCCAGCAGTTGGACTAGGGGCCGCGATGAGCAGTTCTTC. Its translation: CASSWTRGRDEQFF.

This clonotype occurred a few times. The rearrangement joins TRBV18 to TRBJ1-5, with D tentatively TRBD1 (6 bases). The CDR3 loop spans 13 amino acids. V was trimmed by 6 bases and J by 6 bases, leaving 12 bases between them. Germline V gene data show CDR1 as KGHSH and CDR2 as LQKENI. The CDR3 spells CASSPEGGQPQHF. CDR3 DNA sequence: TGTGCCAGCTCTCCCGAGGGGGGTCAGCCCCAGCATTTT.

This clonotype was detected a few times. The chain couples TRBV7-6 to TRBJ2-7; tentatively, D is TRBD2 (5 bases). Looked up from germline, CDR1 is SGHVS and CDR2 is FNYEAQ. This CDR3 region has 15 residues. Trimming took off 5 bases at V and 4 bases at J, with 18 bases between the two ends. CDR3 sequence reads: CASSPLRGKSYEQYF. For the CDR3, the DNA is TGTGCCAGCAGCCCCCTGAGAGGGAAGTCTTACGAGCAGTACTTC.

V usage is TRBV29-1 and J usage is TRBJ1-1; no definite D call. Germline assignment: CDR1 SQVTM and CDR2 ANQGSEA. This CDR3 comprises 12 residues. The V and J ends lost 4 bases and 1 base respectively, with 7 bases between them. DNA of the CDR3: TGCAGCGTTGTCGCAGCGAACACTGAAGCTTTCTTT. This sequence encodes CSVVAANTEAFF. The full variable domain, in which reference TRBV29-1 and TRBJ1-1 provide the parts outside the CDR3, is SAVISQKPSRDICQRGTSLTIQCQVDSQVTMMFWYRQQPGQSLTLIATANQGSEATYESGFVIDKFPISRPNLTFSTLTVSNMSPEDSSIYLCSVVAANTEAFFGQGTRLTVV.